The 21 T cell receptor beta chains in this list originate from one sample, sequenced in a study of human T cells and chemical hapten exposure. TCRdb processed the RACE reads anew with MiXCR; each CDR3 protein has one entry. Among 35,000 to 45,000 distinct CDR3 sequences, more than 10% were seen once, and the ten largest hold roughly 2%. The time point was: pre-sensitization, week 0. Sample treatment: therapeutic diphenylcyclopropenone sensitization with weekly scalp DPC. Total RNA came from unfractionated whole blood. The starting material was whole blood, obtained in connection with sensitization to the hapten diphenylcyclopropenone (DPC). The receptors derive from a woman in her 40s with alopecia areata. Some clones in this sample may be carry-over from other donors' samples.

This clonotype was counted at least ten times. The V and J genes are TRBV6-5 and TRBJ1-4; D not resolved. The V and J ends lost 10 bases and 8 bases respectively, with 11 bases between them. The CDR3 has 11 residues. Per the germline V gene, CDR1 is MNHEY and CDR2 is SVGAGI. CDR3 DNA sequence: TGTGCCACACGGGAGATGGAAAAACTGTTTTTT. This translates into CATREMEKLFF.

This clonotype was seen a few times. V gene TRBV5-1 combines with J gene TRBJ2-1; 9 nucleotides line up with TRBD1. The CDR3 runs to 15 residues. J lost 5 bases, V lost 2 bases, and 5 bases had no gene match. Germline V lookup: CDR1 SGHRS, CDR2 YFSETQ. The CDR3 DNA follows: TGCGCCAGCAGCTTAGGGACAGGGTGGAACAATGAGCAGTTCTTC. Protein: CASSLGTGWNNEQFF.

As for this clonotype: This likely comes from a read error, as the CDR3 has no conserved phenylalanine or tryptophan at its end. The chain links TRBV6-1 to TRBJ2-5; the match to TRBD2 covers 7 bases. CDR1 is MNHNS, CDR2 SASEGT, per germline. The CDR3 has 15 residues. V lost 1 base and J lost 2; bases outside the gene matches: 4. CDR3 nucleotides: TGTGCCAGCAGTGAAGTGGCCGGGGGGCAAGAGACCCAGTACCTC. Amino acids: CASSEVAGGQETQYL.

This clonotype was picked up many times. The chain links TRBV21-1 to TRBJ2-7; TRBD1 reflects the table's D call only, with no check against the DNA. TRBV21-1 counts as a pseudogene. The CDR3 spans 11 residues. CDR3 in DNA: TGTGCCAGCAGCCCCCCGGACGAGCAGTACTTC. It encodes CASSPPDEQYF.

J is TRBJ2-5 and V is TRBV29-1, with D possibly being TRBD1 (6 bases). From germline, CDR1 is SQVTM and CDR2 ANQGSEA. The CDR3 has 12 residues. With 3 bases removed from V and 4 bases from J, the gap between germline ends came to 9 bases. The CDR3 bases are TGCAGCGTTGATGGGGGCGTAGAGACCCAGTACTTC. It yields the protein CSVDGGVETQYF.

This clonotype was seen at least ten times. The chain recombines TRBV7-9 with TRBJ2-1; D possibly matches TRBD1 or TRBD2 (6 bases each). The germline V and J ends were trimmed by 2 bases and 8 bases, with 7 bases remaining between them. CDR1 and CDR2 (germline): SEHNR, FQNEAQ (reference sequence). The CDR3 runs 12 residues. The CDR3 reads CASSLRGDEQFF. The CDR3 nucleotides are TGTGCCAGCAGCTTAAGGGGGGATGAGCAGTTCTTC.

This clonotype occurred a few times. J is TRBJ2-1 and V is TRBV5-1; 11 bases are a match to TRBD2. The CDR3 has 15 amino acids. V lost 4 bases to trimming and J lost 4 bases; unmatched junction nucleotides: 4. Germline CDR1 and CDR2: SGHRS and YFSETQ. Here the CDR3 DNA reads TGCGCCAGCAGCACCTCTAGCGGGGGGTACAATGAGCAGTTCTTC. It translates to CASSTSSGGYNEQFF.

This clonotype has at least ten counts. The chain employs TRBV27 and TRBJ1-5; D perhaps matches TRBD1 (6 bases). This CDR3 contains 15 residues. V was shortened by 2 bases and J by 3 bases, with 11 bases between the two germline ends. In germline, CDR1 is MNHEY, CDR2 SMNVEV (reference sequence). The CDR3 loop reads CASSLTGLLNQPQHF. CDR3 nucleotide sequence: TGTGCCAGCAGTTTAACAGGGCTCCTCAATCAGCCCCAGCATTTT.

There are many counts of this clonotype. The CDR3: CSATPQGREAFF. The CDR3 nucleotides read TGCAGTGCTACCCCTCAGGGGCGTGAAGCTTTCTTT. The rearrangement links TRBV20-1 to TRBJ1-1; D perhaps matches TRBD1 (6 bases). CDR1 DFQATT and CDR2 SNEGSKA come from the germline V gene (reference sequence). V lost 4 bases and J 7 bases, leaving 13 bases between the germline ends. The CDR3 contains 12 residues.

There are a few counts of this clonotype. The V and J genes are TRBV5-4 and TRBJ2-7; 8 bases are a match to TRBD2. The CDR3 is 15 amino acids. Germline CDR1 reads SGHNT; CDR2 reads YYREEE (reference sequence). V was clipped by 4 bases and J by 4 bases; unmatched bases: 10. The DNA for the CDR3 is TGTGCCAGCAGCATGGGACCGGGAGGGGGATACGAGCAGTACTTC. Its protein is CASSMGPGGGYEQYF.

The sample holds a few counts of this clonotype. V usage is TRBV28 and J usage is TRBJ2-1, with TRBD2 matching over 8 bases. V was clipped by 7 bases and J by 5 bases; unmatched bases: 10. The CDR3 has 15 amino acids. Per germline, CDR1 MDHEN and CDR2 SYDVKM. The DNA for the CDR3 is TGTGCCAGCACCCACCCCAGCGGGGGAGACAATGAGCAGTTCTTC. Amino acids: CASTHPSGGDNEQFF.

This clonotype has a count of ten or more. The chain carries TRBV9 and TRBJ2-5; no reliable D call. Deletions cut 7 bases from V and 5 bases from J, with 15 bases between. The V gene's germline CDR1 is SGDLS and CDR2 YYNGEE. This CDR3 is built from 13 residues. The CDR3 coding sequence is TGTGCCAGCTGCCGGAGTGGGGTGGAGACCCAGTACTTC. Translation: CASCRSGVETQYF.

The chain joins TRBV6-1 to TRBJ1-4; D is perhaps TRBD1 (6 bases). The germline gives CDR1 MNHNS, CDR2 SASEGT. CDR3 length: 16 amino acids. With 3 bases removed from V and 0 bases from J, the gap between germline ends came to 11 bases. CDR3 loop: CASSEAWTATNEKLFF. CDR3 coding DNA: TGTGCCAGCAGTGAGGCTTGGACAGCAACTAATGAAAAACTGTTTTTT.

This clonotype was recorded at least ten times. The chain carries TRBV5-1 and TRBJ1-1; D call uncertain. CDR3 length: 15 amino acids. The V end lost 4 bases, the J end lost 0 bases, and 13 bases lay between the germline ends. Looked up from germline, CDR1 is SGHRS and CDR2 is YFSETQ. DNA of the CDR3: TGCGCCAGCAGCGCCGGGTCCTCCATGAACACTGAAGCTTTCTTT. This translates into CASSAGSSMNTEAFF.

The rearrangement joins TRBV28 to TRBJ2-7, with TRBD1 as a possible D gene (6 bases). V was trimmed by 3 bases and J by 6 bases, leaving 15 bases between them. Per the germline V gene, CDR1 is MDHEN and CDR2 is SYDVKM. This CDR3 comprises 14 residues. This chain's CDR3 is CASSFSTGYSEQYF. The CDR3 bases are TGTGCCAGCAGTTTCTCCACAGGGTACTCCGAGCAGTACTTC.

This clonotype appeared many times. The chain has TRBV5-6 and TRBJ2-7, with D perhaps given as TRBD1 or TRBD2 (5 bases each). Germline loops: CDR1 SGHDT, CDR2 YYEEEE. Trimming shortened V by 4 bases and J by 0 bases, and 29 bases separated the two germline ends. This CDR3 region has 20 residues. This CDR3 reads CASSRLAPSGSPGISYEQYF. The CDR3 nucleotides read TGTGCCAGCAGCCGTCTAGCTCCATCAGGGTCGCCAGGTATCTCCTACGAGCAGTACTTC.

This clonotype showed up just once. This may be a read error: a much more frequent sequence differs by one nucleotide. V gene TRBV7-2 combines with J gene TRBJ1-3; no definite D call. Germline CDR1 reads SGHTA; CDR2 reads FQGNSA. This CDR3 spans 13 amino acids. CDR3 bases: TGTGCCAACAGCTTACGCGGGGAAGACACCATATATTTT. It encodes CANSLRGEDTIYF.

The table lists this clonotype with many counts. CDR3 nucleotide sequence: TGTGCCAGCAGTAGGAGGGGCACCTACGAGCAGTACTTC. Protein sequence: CASSRRGTYEQYF. This chain connects TRBV28 to TRBJ2-7; perhaps TRBD2 as D (6 bases). V lost 5 bases, J lost 2 bases, and 10 bases lay in between. The CDR3 is 13 amino acids. Germline loops: CDR1 MDHEN, CDR2 SYDVKM.

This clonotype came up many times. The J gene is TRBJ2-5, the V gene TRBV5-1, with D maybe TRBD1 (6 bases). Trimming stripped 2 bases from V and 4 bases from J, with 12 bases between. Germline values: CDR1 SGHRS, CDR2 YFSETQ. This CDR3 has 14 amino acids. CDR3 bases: TGCGCCAGCAGCTTAACAGGGTGGAGAGAGACCCAGTACTTC. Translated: CASSLTGWRETQYF. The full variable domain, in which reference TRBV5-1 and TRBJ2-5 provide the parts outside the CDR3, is KAGVTQTPRYLIKTRGQQVTLSCSPISGHRSVSWYQQTPGQGLQFLFEYFSETQRNKGNFPGRFSGRQFSNSRSEMNVSTLELGDSALYLCASSLTGWRETQYFGPGTRLLVL.

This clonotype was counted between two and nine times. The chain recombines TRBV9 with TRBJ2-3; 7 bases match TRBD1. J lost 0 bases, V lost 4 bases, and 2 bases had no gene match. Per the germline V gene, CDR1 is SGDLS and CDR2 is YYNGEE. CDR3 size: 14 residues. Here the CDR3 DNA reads TGTGCCAGCAGCAAGGGACAGAGCACAGATACGCAGTATTTT. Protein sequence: CASSKGQSTDTQYF.

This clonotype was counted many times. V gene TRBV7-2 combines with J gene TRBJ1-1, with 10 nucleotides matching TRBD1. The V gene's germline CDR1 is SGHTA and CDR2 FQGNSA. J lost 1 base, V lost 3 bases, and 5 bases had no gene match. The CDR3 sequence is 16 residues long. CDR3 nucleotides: TGTGCCAGCAGCTTGGTGACAGGGGGCAGGAACACTGAAGCTTTCTTT. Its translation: CASSLVTGGRNTEAFF.